This TCR beta chain was sequenced in a study of regulatory T cells in long-lasting Graves disease. Time point defined: newly diagnosed GD, antithyroid drugs for less than 3 months. With RNA extracted from PBMCs as input, the TCR library was made. Staff took roughly 8.8 milliliters of peripheral blood and put it into EDTA tubes. CDR3 regions were amplified by Arm-PCR using iRepertoire HTBI primers to build TCR beta libraries. TCRdb called the multiplex PCR reads again in MiXCR, with one record for every CDR3 protein. Here the sample spans some 450,000 distinct CDR3 sequences, around 17% being singletons. Germline lookup yields CDR1 SGHAT and CDR2 FQNNGV. Trimming left V 0 bases short and J 1 base short, with 11 bases between. This CDR3 is 16 amino acids long. This sample also belongs to another study, concerning T cells in Graves' hyperthyroidism and ophthalmopathy.

The sequence derives from a woman under 40 with Graves disease. This chain links TRBV11-2 with TRBJ2-3, with D possibly being TRBD2 (6 bases). The sample here was peripheral blood mononuclear cells (PBMCs), taken at new diagnosis, from a patient treated with antithyroid drugs. DNA for the CDR3: TGTGCCAGCAGCTTAGATCTGCCTAGCGGCACAGATACGCAGTATTTT. It translates to CASSLDLPSGTDTQYF.